This entry lists 21 T cell receptor beta chains sequenced from one sample in a study of cytomegalovirus exposure and HLA in healthy donors (TCRdb year 2017). The library was obtained by the immunoSEQ multiplex PCR assay. For the multiplex PCR, a mixture combining 60 forward primers for TCR Vbeta segments and 13 reverse primers for TCR Jbeta segments was used. In its TCRdb copy, this immuneACCESS table keeps in-frame sequences only and misses some clones. Where compared with another copy, unresolved V genes explain less than half of these, and the others have no known cause. In all, the sample holds 100,000 to 150,000 clones, and about 76% of those were seen once. The top ten constitute about 29% of the sample. Sequencing was carried out using PBMCs. The receptors here all came from a man in his fifties or sixties in good health and CMV-seropositive.

This chain connects TRBV28 to TRBJ2-7; possible D gene TRBD2, 5 bases. The V gene lost 7 bases and the J gene lost 0 bases, with 16 bases spanning the gap. CDR1 MDHEN and CDR2 SYDVKM come from the germline V gene. The CDR3 spans 15 residues. CDR3 nucleotides: TGTGCCAGCATCGCTAGAGGGTACCTCTCCTACGAGCAGTACTTC. Residues: CASIARGYLSYEQYF.

The rearrangement links TRBV14 to TRBJ2-2; tentatively, D is TRBD1 (6 bases). The germline V and J ends were trimmed by 1 base and 3 bases, with 12 bases remaining between them. In germline, CDR1 is SGHDN, CDR2 FVKESK. This CDR3 spans 16 amino acids. DNA of the CDR3: TGTGCCAGCAGCCAAGTATGGGACATAGACACCGGGGAGCTGTTTTTT. Translated, it gives CASSQVWDIDTGELFF.

V usage is TRBV6-1 and J usage is TRBJ1-1, with a tentative D call TRBD1 (5 bases). V was clipped by 1 base and J by 5 bases, with 8 bases between them. This CDR3 comprises 13 residues. Germline CDR1 reads MNHNS; CDR2 reads SASEGT. The CDR3 sequence is CASSEEGRTEAFF. DNA of the CDR3: TGTGCCAGCAGTGAAGAGGGGAGGACTGAAGCTTTCTTT.

The rearrangement links TRBV6-1 to TRBJ2-1, with 11 bases lining up with TRBD2. This CDR3 has 15 residues. V lost 5 bases and J lost 4; bases outside the gene matches: 4. Germline V gives CDR1 MNHNS, CDR2 SASEGT. The CDR3 DNA sequence: TGTGCCAGCAGTCCGGGACTAGCGGCTTACAATGAGCAGTTCTTC. The encoded protein is CASSPGLAAYNEQFF.

This clone showed up just once. V is TRBV5-1 and J is TRBJ2-3; 13 positions agree with TRBD2. This CDR3 has 16 amino acids. Germline values: CDR1 SGHRS, CDR2 YFSETQ. V was clipped by 1 base and J by 3 bases; unmatched bases: 2. The CDR3 sequence is CASSLRTSGGTDTQYF. The CDR3 DNA sequence: TGCGCCAGCAGCTTGCGGACTAGCGGGGGAACAGATACGCAGTATTTT.

This chain connects TRBV27 to TRBJ2-5; 7 bases fit TRBD1. Germline CDR1 is MNHEY and CDR2 is SMNVEV (reference sequence). This CDR3 spans 15 amino acids. J gave up 4 bases and V 4 bases, and 9 bases lay outside the gene matches. CDR3 region: CASSSHRGGGETQYF. The CDR3 DNA is TGTGCCAGCAGTTCACACAGGGGTGGGGGAGAGACCCAGTACTTC.

The V and J genes are TRBV25-1 and TRBJ2-1; maybe TRBD2 (7 bases). CDR3 length: 17 amino acids. V was pared by 0 bases and J by 2 bases, with 14 bases between. Germline V CDR1 and CDR2: MGHDK, SYGVNS. The CDR3 reads CASSEYEGGLPYNEQFF. CDR3 sequence (DNA): TGTGCCAGCAGTGAATACGAGGGGGGGCTGCCCTACAATGAGCAGTTCTTC.

The V gene is TRBV6-5, the J gene TRBJ2-7; 9 nucleotides match TRBD1. The junction had 10 bases not matched to a gene; V was cut back by 6 bases and J by 4 bases. CDR3 length: 15 amino acids. Per germline, CDR1 MNHEY and CDR2 SVGAGI. The CDR3 here is CASSAGTGTRYEQYF. The CDR3 nucleotides read TGTGCCAGCAGCGCCGGGACAGGGACTCGATACGAGCAGTACTTC.

V and J are TRBV7-9 and TRBJ1-1; the D gene is possibly TRBD1 (5 bases). This CDR3 contains 14 residues. Germline V gives CDR1 SEHNR, CDR2 FQNEAQ (reference sequence). The V end lost 7 bases, the J end lost 6 bases, and 18 bases lay between the germline ends. Here the CDR3 DNA reads TGTGCCAGCATCCCCGGGGGTAGGACGTCTGAAGCTTTCTTT. This encodes CASIPGGRTSEAFF.

The V gene is TRBV5-1, the J gene TRBJ2-1; 11 bases line up with TRBD1. The CDR3 covers 14 residues. Germline-derived CDR1 and CDR2 are SGHRS and YFSETQ. V was pared by 4 bases and J by 8 bases, with 5 bases of the junction left unmatched. CDR3 sequence (DNA): TGCGCCAGCAGCCATGGACAGGGGGCCTATGAGCAGTTCTTC. Its protein is CASSHGQGAYEQFF. The entire variable domain, with the rest obtained from reference TRBV5-1 and TRBJ2-1, is as follows: KAGVTQTPRYLIKTRGQQVTLSCSPISGHRSVSWYQQTPGQGLQFLFEYFSETQRNKGNFPGRFSGRQFSNSRSEMNVSTLELGDSALYLCASSHGQGAYEQFFGPGTRLTVL.

This clone was counted between two and nine times. The chain combines TRBV13 with TRBJ1-5; 7 nucleotides match TRBD1. Germline V gene lookup returns CDR1 PRHDT and CDR2 FYEKMQ (reference sequence). Trimming removed 3 bases from V and 2 bases from J; junction bases left unmatched: 1. The CDR3 loop spans 14 amino acids. This chain's CDR3 is CASSFGQGNQPQHF. The CDR3 DNA reads as TGTGCCAGCAGCTTCGGACAGGGCAATCAGCCCCAGCATTTT.

The chain employs TRBV18 and TRBJ2-6; maybe TRBD2 (6 bases). The CDR3 spans 15 residues. V was trimmed by 6 bases and J by 0 bases, leaving 9 bases between them. In germline, CDR1 is KGHSH, CDR2 LQKENI. The CDR3 DNA follows: TGTGCCAGCTCCCCGGGGGACTCTGGGGCCAACGTCCTGACTTTC. Its translation is CASSPGDSGANVLTF.

The rearrangement uses TRBV21-1 and TRBJ2-5; TRBD1, the table's D call, lacks a check against the DNA. TRBV21-1 is termed a pseudogene. The CDR3 consists of 13 residues. The CDR3 DNA follows: TGTGCCAGCACCAGGACAGGGGGAGAGACCCAGTACTTC. Residues: CASTRTGGETQYF.

V usage is TRBV6-1 and J usage is TRBJ2-6; no clear D gene. CDR1 and CDR2 (germline): MNHNS, SASEGT. Trimming took off 3 bases at V and 0 bases at J, with 9 bases between the two ends. This CDR3 contains 16 residues. The CDR3 sequence is CASSDRHLSGANVLTF. The CDR3, as DNA: TGTGCCAGCAGTGACAGACACCTCTCTGGGGCCAACGTCCTGACTTTC.

The gene calls are TRBV19 and TRBJ2-2; TRBD2 aligns across 7 bases. The CDR3 has 17 amino acids. Germline V gene sequence: CDR1 LNHDA, CDR2 SQIVND (reference sequence). Trimming cost V 1 base and J 2 bases; bases outside gene matches: 7. The chain's CDR3 is CASSIGPGTTNTGELFF. CDR3 sequence (DNA): TGTGCCAGTAGTATAGGCCCCGGGACTACTAACACCGGGGAGCTGTTTTTT.

The V call is TRBV25-1, the J call TRBJ2-3; the D gene is possibly TRBD1 (6 bases). Germline CDR1 reads MGHDK; CDR2 reads SYGVNS. The V gene lost 4 bases and the J gene lost 0 bases, with 11 bases spanning the gap. This CDR3 comprises 15 residues. The chain's CDR3 is CASSVNRDSTDTQYF. The DNA of the CDR3 is TGTGCCAGCAGTGTAAACAGGGATAGCACAGATACGCAGTATTTT.

The chain joins TRBV5-1 to TRBJ2-7, with TRBD1 identical over 8 bases. V was clipped by 4 bases and J by 5 bases; unmatched bases: 8. The CDR3 runs 14 residues. Germline loops: CDR1 SGHRS, CDR2 YFSETQ. The CDR3 sequence is CASSVGQGLNEQYF. The DNA of the CDR3 is TGCGCCAGCAGCGTTGGACAGGGTCTCAACGAGCAGTACTTC.

Note on this clone: The junction shows a germline mismatch at one end, possibly a read error. CDR3 in amino acids: CSSSLWDSGQTGEQYF. The CDR3 region has the DNA TGTTCCAGCAGCTTGTGGGATAGCGGCCAGACGGGCGAGCAGTACTTC. The V gene is TRBV7-9, the J gene TRBJ2-7; D possibly corresponds to TRBD2 (6 bases). Germline assignment: CDR1 SEHNR and CDR2 FQNEAQ (reference sequence). The CDR3 runs to 16 residues. The full variable domain, completed using reference TRBV7-9 and TRBJ2-7, is DTGVSQNPRHKITKRGQNVTFRCDPISEHNRLYWYRQTLGQGPEFLTYFQNEAQLEKSRLLSDRFSAERPKGSFSTLEIQRTEQGDSAMYLCSSSLWDSGQTGEQYFGPGTRLTVT.

This chain connects TRBV6-1 to TRBJ2-7; D possibly corresponds to TRBD1 (6 bases). In germline, CDR1 is MNHNS, CDR2 SASEGT. CDR3 size: 15 residues. Deletions cut 9 bases from V and 2 bases from J, with 20 bases between. The CDR3 nucleotides are TGTGCCAGAAAAGCGTGGGGGCGATCCCCCTACGAGCAGTACTTC. Its protein product is CARKAWGRSPYEQYF.

The chain joins TRBV10-3 to TRBJ1-5, with 12 positions matching TRBD1. The germline gives CDR1 ENHRY, CDR2 SYGVKD. CDR3 length equals 14 residues. The V segment lost 6 bases and the J segment 5 bases; nucleotides outside the gene matches: 2. The CDR3 loop reads CAIRGQGAYQPQHF. In nucleotides, the CDR3 is TGTGCCATCAGGGGACAGGGGGCTTATCAGCCCCAGCATTTT.

This chain uses TRBV5-1 with TRBJ1-1; no clear D gene. Germline V CDR1 and CDR2: SGHRS, YFSETQ. This CDR3 spans 14 amino acids. Trimming stripped 0 bases from V and 4 bases from J, with 10 bases between. The CDR3 coding sequence is TGCGCCAGCAGCTTGGACGGGAGCTTCACTGAAGCTTTCTTT. Protein sequence: CASSLDGSFTEAFF.